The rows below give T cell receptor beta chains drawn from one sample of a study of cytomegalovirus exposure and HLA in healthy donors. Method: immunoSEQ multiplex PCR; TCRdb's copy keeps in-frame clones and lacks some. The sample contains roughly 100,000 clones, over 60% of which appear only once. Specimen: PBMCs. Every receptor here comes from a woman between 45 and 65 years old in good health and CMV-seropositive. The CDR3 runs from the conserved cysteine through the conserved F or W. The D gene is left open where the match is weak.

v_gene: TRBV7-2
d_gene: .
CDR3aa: CASSLAGAADTQYF

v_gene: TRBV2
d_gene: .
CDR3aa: CASKRGWDTGELFF

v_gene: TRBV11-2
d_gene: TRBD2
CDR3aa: CASSLGLAGGLLGETQYF

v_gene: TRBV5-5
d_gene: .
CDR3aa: CASSPFGAEPYYGYTF

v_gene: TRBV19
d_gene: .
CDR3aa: CATKRGGAYEQYF

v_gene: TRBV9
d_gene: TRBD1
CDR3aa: CASSAGTDSYEQYF

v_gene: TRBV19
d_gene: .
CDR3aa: CASRGEQGGFNEQFF

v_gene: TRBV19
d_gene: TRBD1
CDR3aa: CASSIAQGVGQPQHF

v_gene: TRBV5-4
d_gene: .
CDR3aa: CASSSRKSAQETQYF

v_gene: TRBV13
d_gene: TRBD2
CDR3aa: CASSFSGGAYNEQFF

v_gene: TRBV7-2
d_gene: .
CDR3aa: CASSLEAGHHTF

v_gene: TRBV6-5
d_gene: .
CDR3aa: CASSYQQGATNEKLFF

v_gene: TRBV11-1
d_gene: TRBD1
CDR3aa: CASSPLPGGTSEAFF